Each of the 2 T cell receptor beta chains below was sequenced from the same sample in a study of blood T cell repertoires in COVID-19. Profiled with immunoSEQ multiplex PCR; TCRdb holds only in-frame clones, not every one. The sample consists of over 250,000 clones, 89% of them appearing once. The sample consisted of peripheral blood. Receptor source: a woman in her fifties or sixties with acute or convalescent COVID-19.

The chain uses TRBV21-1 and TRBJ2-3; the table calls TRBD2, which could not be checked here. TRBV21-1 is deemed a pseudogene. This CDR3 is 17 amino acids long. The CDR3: CASSKRLAGRAVDTQYF. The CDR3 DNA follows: TGTGCCAGCAGCAAACGACTAGCGGGGCGTGCTGTAGATACGCAGTATTTT.

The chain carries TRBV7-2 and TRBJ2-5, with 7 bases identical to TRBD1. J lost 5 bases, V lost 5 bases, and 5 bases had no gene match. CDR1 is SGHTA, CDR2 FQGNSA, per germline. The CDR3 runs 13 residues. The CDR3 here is CASSLRGSETQYF. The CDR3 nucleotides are TGTGCCAGCAGCCTCAGGGGGTCGGAGACCCAGTACTTC. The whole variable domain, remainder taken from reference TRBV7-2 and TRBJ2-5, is GAGVSQSPSNKVTEKGKDVELRCDPISGHTALYWYRQSLGQGLEFLIYFQGNSAPDKSGLPSDRFSAERTGGSVSTLTIQRTQQEDSAVYLCASSLRGSETQYFGPGTRLLVL.